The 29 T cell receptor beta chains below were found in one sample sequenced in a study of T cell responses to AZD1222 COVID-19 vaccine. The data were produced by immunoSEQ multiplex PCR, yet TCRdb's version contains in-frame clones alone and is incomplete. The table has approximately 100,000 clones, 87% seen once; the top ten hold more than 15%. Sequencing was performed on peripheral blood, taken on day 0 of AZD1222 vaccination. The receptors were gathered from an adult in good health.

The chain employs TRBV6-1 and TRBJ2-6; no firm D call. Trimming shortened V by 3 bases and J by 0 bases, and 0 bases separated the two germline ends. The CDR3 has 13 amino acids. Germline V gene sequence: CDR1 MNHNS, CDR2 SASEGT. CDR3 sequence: CASSDSGANVLTF. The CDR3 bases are TGTGCCAGCAGTGACTCTGGGGCCAACGTCCTGACTTTC.

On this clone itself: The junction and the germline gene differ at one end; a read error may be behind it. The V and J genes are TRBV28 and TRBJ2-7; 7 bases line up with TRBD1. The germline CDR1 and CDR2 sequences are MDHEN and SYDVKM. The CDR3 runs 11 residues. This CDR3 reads CASSLQDRTFF. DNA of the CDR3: TGTGCCAGCAGTTTACAGGACAGGACCTTTTTC.

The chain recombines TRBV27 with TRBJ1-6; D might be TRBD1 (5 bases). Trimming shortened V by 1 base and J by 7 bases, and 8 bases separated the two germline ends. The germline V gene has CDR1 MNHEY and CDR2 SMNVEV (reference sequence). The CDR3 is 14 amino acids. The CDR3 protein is CASSLLQGNSPLHF. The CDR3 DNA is TGTGCCAGCAGTTTATTGCAGGGAAATTCACCCCTCCACTTT.

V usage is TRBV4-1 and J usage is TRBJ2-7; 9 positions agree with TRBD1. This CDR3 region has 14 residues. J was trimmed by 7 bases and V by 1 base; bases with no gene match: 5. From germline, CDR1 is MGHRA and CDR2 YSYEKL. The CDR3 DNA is TGCGCCAGCAGCCAAGCGACAGGGGGACGGGAGCAGTACTTC. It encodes CASSQATGGREQYF.

The DNA of the CDR3 is TGCGCCAGCAGCCTTAGACAGGGAGGGGACACTGAAGCTTTCTTT. It yields the protein CASSLRQGGDTEAFF. The chain has TRBV5-1 and TRBJ1-1, with 7 bases lining up with TRBD1. Germline CDR1 is SGHRS and CDR2 is YFSETQ. The CDR3 loop spans 15 amino acids. V lost 4 bases and J lost 3; bases outside the gene matches: 9. Drawing the rest from reference TRBV5-1 and TRBJ1-1, the complete variable domain is KAGVTQTPRYLIKTRGQQVTLSCSPISGHRSVSWYQQTPGQGLQFLFEYFSETQRNKGNFPGRFSGRQFSNSRSEMNVSTLELGDSALYLCASSLRQGGDTEAFFGQGTRLTVV.

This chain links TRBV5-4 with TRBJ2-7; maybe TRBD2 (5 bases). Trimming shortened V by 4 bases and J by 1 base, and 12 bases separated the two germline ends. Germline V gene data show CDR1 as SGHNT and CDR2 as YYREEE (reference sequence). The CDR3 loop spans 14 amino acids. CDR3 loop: CASSSGARSYEQYF. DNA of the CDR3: TGTGCCAGCAGCAGCGGCGCCCGTTCCTACGAGCAGTACTTC.

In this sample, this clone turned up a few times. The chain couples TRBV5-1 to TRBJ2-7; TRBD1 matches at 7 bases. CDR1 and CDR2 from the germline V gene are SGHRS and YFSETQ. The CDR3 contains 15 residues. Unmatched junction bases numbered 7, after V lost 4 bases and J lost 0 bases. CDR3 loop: CASSLGTASSYEQYF. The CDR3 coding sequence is TGCGCCAGCAGCCTCGGGACAGCAAGCTCCTACGAGCAGTACTTC.

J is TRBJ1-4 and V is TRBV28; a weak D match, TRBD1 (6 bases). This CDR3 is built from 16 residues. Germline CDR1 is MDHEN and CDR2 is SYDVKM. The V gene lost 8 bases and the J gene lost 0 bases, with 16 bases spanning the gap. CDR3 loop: CASLNGQLATNEKLFF. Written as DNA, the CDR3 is TGTGCCAGCCTAAATGGACAGCTTGCAACTAATGAAAAACTGTTTTTT.

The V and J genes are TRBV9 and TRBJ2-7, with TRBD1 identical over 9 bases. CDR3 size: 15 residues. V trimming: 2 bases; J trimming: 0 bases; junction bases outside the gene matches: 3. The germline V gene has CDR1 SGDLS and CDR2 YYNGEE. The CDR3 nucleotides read TGTGCCAGCAGCGTTGACAGGGGGAGCTCCTACGAGCAGTACTTC. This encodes CASSVDRGSSYEQYF.

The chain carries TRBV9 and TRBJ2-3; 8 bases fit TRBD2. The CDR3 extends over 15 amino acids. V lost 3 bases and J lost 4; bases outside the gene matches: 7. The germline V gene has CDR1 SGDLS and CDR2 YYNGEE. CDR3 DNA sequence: TGTGCCAGCAGCGCACGGGAGGGCCTGGCAGATACGCAGTATTTT. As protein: CASSAREGLADTQYF. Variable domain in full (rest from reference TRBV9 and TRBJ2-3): DSGVTQTPKHLITATGQRVTLRCSPRSGDLSVYWYQQSLDQGLQFLIQYYNGEERAKGNILERFSAQQFPDLHSELNLSSLELGDSALYFCASSAREGLADTQYFGPGTRLTVL.

CDR3 protein: CASTNRGGTTNTGELFF. The CDR3 coding sequence is TGTGCCAGCACCAACCGAGGGGGGACCACGAACACCGGGGAGCTGTTTTTT. The rearrangement links TRBV3-1 (or the pseudogene TRBV3-2) to TRBJ2-2; D possibly matches TRBD1 or TRBD2 (6 bases each). The V end was cut by 7 bases, the J end by 0 bases, with 18 bases between. The CDR3 is 17 residues long. CDR1 is LGHDT and CDR2 is YNNKEL in the germline V gene (reference sequence).

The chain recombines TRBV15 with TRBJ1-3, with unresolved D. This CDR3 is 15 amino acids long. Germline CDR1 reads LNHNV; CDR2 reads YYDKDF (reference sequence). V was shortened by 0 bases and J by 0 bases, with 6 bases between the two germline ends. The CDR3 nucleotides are TGTGCCACCAGCAGAGAATGGGGCTCTGGAAACACCATATATTTT. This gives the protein CATSREWGSGNTIYF.

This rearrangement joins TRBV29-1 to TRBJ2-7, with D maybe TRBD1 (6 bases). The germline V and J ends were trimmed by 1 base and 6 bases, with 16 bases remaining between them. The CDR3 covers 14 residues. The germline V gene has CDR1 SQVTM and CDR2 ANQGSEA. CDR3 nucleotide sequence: TGCAGCGTTGAAGTCGGCAGGGGAATGGTCGAGCAGTACTTC. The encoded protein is CSVEVGRGMVEQYF.

The CDR3 DNA reads TGTGCCAGCAGAGCATCTAGCGGGAGTATGAGGGAGACCCAGTACTTC. Its protein product is CASRASSGSMRETQYF. This chain connects TRBV3-1 (or the pseudogene TRBV3-2) to TRBJ2-5; 10 bases agree with TRBD2. V trimming: 6 bases; J trimming: 5 bases; junction bases outside the gene matches: 12. This CDR3 is 16 amino acids long. In germline, CDR1 is LGHDT, CDR2 YNNKEL (reference sequence).

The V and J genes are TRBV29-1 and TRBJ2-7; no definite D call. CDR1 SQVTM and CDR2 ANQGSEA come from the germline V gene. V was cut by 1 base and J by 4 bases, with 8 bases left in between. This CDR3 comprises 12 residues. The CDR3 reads CSVEGNRYEQYF. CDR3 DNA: TGCAGCGTTGAAGGGAACCGATACGAGCAGTACTTC.

CDR3 region: CASRFDRMVDGYTF. In DNA form, the CDR3 reads TGTGCCAGCAGGTTCGACAGGATGGTGGATGGCTACACCTTC. The chain carries TRBV6-5 and TRBJ1-2; TRBD1 might be the D (6 bases). This CDR3 region has 14 residues. Germline values: CDR1 MNHEY, CDR2 SVGAGI. Trimming shortened V by 6 bases and J by 6 bases, and 17 bases separated the two germline ends.

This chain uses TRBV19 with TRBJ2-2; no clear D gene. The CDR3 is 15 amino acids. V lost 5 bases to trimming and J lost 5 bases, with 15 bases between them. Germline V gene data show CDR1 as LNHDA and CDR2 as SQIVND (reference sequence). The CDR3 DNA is TGTGCCAGTAGTTCCCCCGAGGTCGCAACCGGGGAGCTGTTTTTT. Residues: CASSSPEVATGELFF.

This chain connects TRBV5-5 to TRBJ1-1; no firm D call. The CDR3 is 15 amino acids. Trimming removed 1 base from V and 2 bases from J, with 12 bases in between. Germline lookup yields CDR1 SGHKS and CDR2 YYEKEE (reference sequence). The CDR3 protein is CASSLRIDGNTEAFF. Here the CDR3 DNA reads TGTGCCAGCAGCTTGCGTATCGACGGTAACACTGAAGCTTTCTTT.

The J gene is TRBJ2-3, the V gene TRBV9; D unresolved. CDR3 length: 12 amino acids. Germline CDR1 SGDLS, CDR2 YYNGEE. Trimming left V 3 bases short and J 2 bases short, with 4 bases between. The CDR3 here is CASSGHTDTQYF. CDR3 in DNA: TGTGCCAGCAGCGGACACACAGATACGCAGTATTTT.

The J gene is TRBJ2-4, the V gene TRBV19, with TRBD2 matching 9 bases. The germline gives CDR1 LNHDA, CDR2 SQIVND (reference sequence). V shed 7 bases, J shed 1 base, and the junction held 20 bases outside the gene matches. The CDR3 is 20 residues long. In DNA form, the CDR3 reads TGTGCCAGTACCACCATCCTCCTAGCGGGATATTCCGAGGCCAAAAACATTCAGTACTTC. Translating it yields CASTTILLAGYSEAKNIQYF.

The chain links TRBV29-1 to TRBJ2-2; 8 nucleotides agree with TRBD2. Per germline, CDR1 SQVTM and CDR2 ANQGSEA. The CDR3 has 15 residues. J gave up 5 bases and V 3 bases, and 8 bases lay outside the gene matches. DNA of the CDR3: TGCAGCGTTGACGGGCCAGCGGGAGTTACCGGGGAGCTGTTTTTT. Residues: CSVDGPAGVTGELFF.

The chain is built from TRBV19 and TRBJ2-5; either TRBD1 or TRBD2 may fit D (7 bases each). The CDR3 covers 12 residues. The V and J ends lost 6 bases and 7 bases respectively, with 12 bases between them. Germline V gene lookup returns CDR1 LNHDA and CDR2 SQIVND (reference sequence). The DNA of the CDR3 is TGTGCCAGTAGCCAGGGGGAGGGGACCCAGTACTTC. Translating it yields CASSQGEGTQYF.

CDR3 amino acids: CASSLDSNEKLFF. The CDR3 DNA follows: TGTGCCAGCAGCTTAGACAGTAATGAAAAACTGTTTTTT. The chain joins TRBV7-9 to TRBJ1-4; no firm D call. CDR1 and CDR2 from the germline V gene are SEHNR and FQNEAQ (reference sequence). This CDR3 comprises 13 residues. V lost 1 base and J lost 4, with 4 bases in between.

CDR3: CASRLSANQPQHF. Written as DNA, the CDR3 is TGTGCCAGCAGGCTCTCCGCTAATCAGCCCCAGCATTTT. The chain recombines TRBV2 with TRBJ1-5; D unresolved. V lost 6 bases, J lost 4 bases, and 10 bases lay in between. The CDR3 has 13 amino acids. CDR1 SNHLY and CDR2 FYNNEI come from the germline V gene.

The CDR3 here is CASSVSVNTEAFF. CDR3 nucleotides: TGTGCCAGCAGCGTGAGTGTGAACACTGAAGCTTTCTTT. This chain connects TRBV9 to TRBJ1-1; D gene uncertain. CDR1 is SGDLS, CDR2 YYNGEE, per germline. This CDR3 has 13 amino acids. Trimming pared 2 bases from V and 0 bases from J, leaving 5 bases between. The full variable domain, with the rest looked up from reference TRBV9 and TRBJ1-1, is DSGVTQTPKHLITATGQRVTLRCSPRSGDLSVYWYQQSLDQGLQFLIQYYNGEERAKGNILERFSAQQFPDLHSELNLSSLELGDSALYFCASSVSVNTEAFFGQGTRLTVV.

CDR3 in amino acids: CAFQVGRPGNEQFF. The CDR3, as DNA: TGTGCCTTTCAGGTTGGGAGGCCGGGCAATGAGCAGTTCTTC. The rearrangement links TRBV7-8 to TRBJ2-1, with TRBD2 as a possible D gene (6 bases). The CDR3 sequence is 14 residues long. With 11 bases removed from V and 6 bases from J, the gap between germline ends came to 20 bases. CDR1 and CDR2 (germline): SGHVS, FQNEAQ.

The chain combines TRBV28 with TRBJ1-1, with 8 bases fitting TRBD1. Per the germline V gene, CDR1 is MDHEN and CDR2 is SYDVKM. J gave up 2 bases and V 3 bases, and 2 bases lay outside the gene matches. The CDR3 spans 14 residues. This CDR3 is CASSFQGANTEAFF. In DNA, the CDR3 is TGTGCCAGCAGTTTCCAGGGGGCCAACACTGAAGCTTTCTTT. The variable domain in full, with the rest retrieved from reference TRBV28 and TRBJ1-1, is DVKVTQSSRYLVKRTGEKVFLECVQDMDHENMFWYRQDPGLGLRLIYFSYDVKMKEKGDIPEGYSVSREKKERFSLILESASTNQTSMYLCASSFQGANTEAFFGQGTRLTVV.

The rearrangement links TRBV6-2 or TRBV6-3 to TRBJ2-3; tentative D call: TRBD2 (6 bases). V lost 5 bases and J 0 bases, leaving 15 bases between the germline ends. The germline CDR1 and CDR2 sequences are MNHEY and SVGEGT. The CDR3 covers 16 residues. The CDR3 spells CASSPVGGISTDTQYF. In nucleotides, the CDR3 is TGTGCCAGCAGTCCCGTGGGCGGGATAAGCACAGATACGCAGTATTTT.

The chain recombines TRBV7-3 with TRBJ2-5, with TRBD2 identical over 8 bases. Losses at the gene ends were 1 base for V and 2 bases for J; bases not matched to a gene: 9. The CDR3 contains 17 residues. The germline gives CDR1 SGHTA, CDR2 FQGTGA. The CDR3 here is CASSLSSSGRRQETQYF. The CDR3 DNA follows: TGTGCCAGCAGCTTAAGTTCAAGCGGGAGAAGGCAAGAGACCCAGTACTTC.